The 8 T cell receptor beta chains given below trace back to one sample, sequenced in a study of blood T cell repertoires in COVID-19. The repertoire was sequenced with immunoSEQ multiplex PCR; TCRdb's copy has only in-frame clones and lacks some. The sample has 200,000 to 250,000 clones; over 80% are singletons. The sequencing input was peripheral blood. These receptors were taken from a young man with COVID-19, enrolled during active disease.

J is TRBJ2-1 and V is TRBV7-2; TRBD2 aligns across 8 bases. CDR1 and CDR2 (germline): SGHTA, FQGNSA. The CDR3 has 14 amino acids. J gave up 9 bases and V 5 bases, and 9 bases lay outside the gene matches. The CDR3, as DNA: TGTGCCAGCAGCCGTCCTCCGGGACTAGGTGAGCAGTTCTTC. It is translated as CASSRPPGLGEQFF.

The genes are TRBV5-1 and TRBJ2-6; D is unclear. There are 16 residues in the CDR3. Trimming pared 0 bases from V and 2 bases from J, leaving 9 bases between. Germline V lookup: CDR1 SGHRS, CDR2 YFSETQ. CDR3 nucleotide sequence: TGCGCCAGCAGCTTGGGGGCCTCCCCTGGGGCCAACGTCCTGACTTTC. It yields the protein CASSLGASPGANVLTF.

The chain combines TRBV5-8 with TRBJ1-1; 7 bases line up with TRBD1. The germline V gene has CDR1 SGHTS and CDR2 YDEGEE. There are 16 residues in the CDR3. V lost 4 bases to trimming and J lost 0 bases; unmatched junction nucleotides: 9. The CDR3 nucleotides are TGTGCCAGCAGCCCGGGACAGACTACCTTGAACACTGAAGCTTTCTTT. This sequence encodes CASSPGQTTLNTEAFF.

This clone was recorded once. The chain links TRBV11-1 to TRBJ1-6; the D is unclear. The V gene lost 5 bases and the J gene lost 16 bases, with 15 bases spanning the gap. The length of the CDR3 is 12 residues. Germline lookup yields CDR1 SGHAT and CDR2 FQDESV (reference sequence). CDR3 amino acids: CASSLGGALLHF. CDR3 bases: TGTGCCAGCAGCCTCGGAGGAGCCTTACTCCACTTT.

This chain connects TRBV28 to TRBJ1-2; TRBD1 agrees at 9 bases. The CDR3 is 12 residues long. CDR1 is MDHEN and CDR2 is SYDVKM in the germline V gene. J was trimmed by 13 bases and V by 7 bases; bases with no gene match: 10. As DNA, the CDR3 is TGTGCCAGCAACTTACAGGGGGCAGAGTCCACCTTC. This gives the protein CASNLQGAESTF.

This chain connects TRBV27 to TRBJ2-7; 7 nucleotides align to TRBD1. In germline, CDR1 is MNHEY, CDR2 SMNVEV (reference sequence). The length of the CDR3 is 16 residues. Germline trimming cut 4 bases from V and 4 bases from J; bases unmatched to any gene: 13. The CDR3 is CASSSRRGLTLYEQYF. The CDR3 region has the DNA TGTGCCAGCAGTTCCCGAAGGGGGCTGACGCTTTACGAGCAGTACTTC.

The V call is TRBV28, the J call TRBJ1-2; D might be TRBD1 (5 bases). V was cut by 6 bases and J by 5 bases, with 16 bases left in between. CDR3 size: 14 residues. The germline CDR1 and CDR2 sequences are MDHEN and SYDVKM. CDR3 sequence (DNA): TGTGCCAGCAGCCCCATGGGGCAGGGATATGGCTACACCTTC. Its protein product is CASSPMGQGYGYTF.

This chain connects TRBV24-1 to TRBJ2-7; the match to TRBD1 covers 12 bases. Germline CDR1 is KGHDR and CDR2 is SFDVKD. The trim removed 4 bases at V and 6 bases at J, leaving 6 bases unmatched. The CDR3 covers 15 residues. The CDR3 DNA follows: TGTGCCACCAGTGACCCGGGACAGGGGGCAGGCGAGCAGTACTTC. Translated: CATSDPGQGAGEQYF.